This is a list of T cell receptor beta chains from one sample in a study of cytotoxic CD8 clonotypes in ibrutinib-treated CLL. TCRdb keeps only in-frame clones here, not all; method: immunoSEQ multiplex PCR. The repertoire holds about 85,000 clones, about four fifths seen once, with 4.8% in the top ten. This specimen consisted of PBMCs, obtained after 12 months of ibrutinib treatment. These receptor sequences come from a human donor with chronic lymphocytic leukemia. Both conserved end residues are part of each CDR3. D genes are given only for firm matches. Only part of the rows carry a size: once, few, many, or a class if the clone is expanded.

CDR3nt,CDR3aa,d_gene,j_gene,abundance,v_gene
TGTGCCAGCAGCTTTCTTGGGGCCAACGTCCTGACTTTC,CASSFLGANVLTF,NA,TRBJ2-6,NA,TRBV14
TGTGCCAGCAGTCCTCCCCGGGGCGGGCAGTACTTC,CASSPPRGGQYF,NA,TRBJ2-7,NA,TRBV28
TGTGCCAGCACCTCGGGGCATCAGCCCCAGCATTTT,CASTSGHQPQHF,NA,TRBJ1-5,NA,TRBV28
TGTGCCAGCAGCGTAGGTAGCGGGCACGAGCAGTACTTC,CASSVGSGHEQYF,TRBD2,TRBJ2-7,NA,TRBV9
TGCAGCCACGGCCAGGACAGGGGGTCCAATGAGCAGTTCTTC,CSHGQDRGSNEQFF,TRBD1,TRBJ2-1,NA,TRBV29-1
TGTGCCAGCATGGGGGGGACAGGGCCCAACGGGGAGGAAAAACTGTTTTTT,CASMGGTGPNGEEKLFF,TRBD1,TRBJ1-4,few,TRBV2
TGTGCCAGCTCACGGGGGACGGACAGGGCGGCTGGAGACACCATATATTTT,CASSRGTDRAAGDTIYF,TRBD1,TRBJ1-3,few,TRBV18
TGTGCCAGCAGCCAGAATAGCAATCAGCCCCAGCATTTT,CASSQNSNQPQHF,NA,TRBJ1-5,once,TRBV7-2
TGTGCCAGCAGCTCCATAGCGGGGGCCAATACGCAGTATTTT,CASSSIAGANTQYF,TRBD2,TRBJ2-3,NA,TRBV28
TGTGCCAGCAGCTTGGGGGGACGGCGTGAAGCTTTCTTT,CASSLGGRREAFF,NA,TRBJ1-1,NA,TRBV5-8
TGTGCCAGCAGCTTAACGGGGTCGCCGAATAGCAATCAGCCCCAGCATTTT,CASSLTGSPNSNQPQHF,NA,TRBJ1-5,NA,TRBV7-9
TGTGCCAGCAGCCCACGGGCTAGCGCCTACAATGAGCAGTTCTTC,CASSPRASAYNEQFF,NA,TRBJ2-1,NA,TRBV7-9
TGTGCCAGCAGCGTAGGGGACGGGCTAGCGGGAGCCTACGAGCAGTACTTC,CASSVGDGLAGAYEQYF,TRBD2,TRBJ2-7,NA,TRBV9
TGCGCCAGCAGCCCACTTCGGGGCGGGGGGGCTATAAATGAGCAGTTCTTC,CASSPLRGGGAINEQFF,TRBD2,TRBJ2-1,NA,TRBV5-1
TGTGCCAGCAGCAAAAAGGCAATGGATGGGGGTCGGTCACCCCTCCACTTT,CASSKKAMDGGRSPLHF,NA,TRBJ1-6,NA,TRBV21-1
TGTGCCAGCAGCCCCCGGACAGGGACCCTTGACTATGGCTACACCTTC,CASSPRTGTLDYGYTF,TRBD1,TRBJ1-2,NA,TRBV4-2
TGTGCCAGCAGTGATCGGGGGGCATCCACTGAAGCTTTCTTT,CASSDRGASTEAFF,NA,TRBJ1-1,NA,TRBV6-1
TGTGCCAGCAGCAACCTACAGGGAGGGGAGCAGTTCTTC,CASSNLQGGEQFF,NA,TRBJ2-1,NA,TRBV7-2
TGTGCCAGCGGCGGCCCCAGTGGAGCCGGCACAGATACGCAGTATTTT,CASGGPSGAGTDTQYF,NA,TRBJ2-3,few,TRBV6-6
TGTGCCAGCAGCCGTACAGGGTCGGGCAATCAGCCCCAGCATTTT,CASSRTGSGNQPQHF,NA,TRBJ1-5,NA,TRBV5-6
TGCAGTGCCCGACCCCAGAGGGGCTACACCTTC,CSARPQRGYTF,NA,TRBJ1-2,NA,TRBV20-1
TGTGCCAGCAGTCCGACAGGGGCAACCAAAAACATTCAGTACTTC,CASSPTGATKNIQYF,TRBD1,TRBJ2-4,NA,TRBV27
TGTGCCAGCGATCAGGGAGGGGACGTCCTGACTTTC,CASDQGGDVLTF,TRBD2,TRBJ2-6,NA,TRBV28
TGTGCCAGCAGTTACTCCCGGGACAGCTATGGCTACACCTTC,CASSYSRDSYGYTF,TRBD1,TRBJ1-2,NA,TRBV6-5
TGTGCCAGCAGCGGAGCGACGGGTTCACCCCTCCACTTT,CASSGATGSPLHF,NA,TRBJ1-6,NA,TRBV5-6
TGCAGCGTGGCATTGGCAGGGGGTAACTATGGCTACACCTTC,CSVALAGGNYGYTF,TRBD1,TRBJ1-2,few,TRBV29-1
TGTGCCAGCAGTTTGACTAGTTTAAACGAGCAGTACTTC,CASSLTSLNEQYF,NA,TRBJ2-7,NA,TRBV27
TGTGCCAGCAGCCCCCGGGCCGGTGCGGGAACCTACTACGAGCAGTACTTC,CASSPRAGAGTYYEQYF,NA,TRBJ2-7,NA,TRBV4-2
TGTGCCACCAGCAGTGGTAGAGGCACAGATACGCAGTATTTT,CATSSGRGTDTQYF,NA,TRBJ2-3,NA,TRBV15
TGTGCCAGCAGCGTCAGTGGGGAGACCCAGTACTTC,CASSVSGETQYF,NA,TRBJ2-5,NA,TRBV2
TGTGCCAGCAGTTTTGGTGGGGGGCTTGGGAACATTCAGTACTTC,CASSFGGGLGNIQYF,NA,TRBJ2-4,NA,TRBV28